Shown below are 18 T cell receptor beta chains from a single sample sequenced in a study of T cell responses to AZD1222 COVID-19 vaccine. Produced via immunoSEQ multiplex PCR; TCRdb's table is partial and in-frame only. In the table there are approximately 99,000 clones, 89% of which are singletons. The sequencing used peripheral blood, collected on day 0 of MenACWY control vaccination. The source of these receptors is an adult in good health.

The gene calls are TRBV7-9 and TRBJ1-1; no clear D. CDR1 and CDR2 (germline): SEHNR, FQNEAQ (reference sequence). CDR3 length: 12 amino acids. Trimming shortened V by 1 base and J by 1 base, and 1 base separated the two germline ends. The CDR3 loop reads CASSLENTEAFF. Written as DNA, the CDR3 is TGTGCCAGCAGCTTAGAGAACACTGAAGCTTTCTTT.

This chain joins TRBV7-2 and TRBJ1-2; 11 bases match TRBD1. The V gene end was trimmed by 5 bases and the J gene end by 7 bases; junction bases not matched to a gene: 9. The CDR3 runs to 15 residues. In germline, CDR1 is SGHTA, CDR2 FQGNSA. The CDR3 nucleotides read TGTGCCAGCAGCGTAATGGGTGGGACAGGGGGTGGCTACACCTTC. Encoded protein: CASSVMGGTGGGYTF. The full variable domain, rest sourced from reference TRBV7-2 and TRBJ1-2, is GAGVSQSPSNKVTEKGKDVELRCDPISGHTALYWYRQSLGQGLEFLIYFQGNSAPDKSGLPSDRFSAERTGGSVSTLTIQRTQQEDSAVYLCASSVMGGTGGGYTFGSGTRLTVV.

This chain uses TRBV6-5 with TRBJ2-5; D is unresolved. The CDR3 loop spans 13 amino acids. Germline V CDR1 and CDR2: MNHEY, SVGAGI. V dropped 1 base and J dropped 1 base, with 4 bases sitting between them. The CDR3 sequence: CASSYYSQETQYF. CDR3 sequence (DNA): TGTGCCAGCAGTTACTACAGCCAAGAGACCCAGTACTTC.

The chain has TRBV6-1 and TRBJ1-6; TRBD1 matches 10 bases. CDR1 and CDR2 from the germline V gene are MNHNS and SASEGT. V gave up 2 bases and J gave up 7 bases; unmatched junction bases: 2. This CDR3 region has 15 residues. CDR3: CASSEPGQGNSPLHF. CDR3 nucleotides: TGTGCCAGCAGTGAACCGGGACAGGGGAATTCACCCCTCCACTTT.

Here the CDR3 DNA reads TGTGCCAGCAGCTCTACCGGGACATCTTCTAACTATGGCTACACCTTC. Translating gives CASSSTGTSSNYGYTF. The chain has TRBV7-9 and TRBJ1-2; perhaps TRBD1 as D (6 bases). This CDR3 region has 16 residues. CDR1 and CDR2 (germline): SEHNR, FQNEAQ (reference sequence). With 4 bases removed from V and 0 bases from J, the gap between germline ends came to 15 bases.

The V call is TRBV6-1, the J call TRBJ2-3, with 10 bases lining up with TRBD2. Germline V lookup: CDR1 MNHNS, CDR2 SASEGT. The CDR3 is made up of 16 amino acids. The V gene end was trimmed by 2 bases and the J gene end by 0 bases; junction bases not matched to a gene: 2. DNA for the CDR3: TGTGCCAGCAGTGAACAGCGGGGGGGGAGCACAGATACGCAGTATTTT. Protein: CASSEQRGGSTDTQYF.

CDR3 in DNA: TGTGCCAGCAGCGCACAGGGACTCTTCCTGGCTAATGAAAAACTGTTTTTT. Its protein is CASSAQGLFLANEKLFF. The chain couples TRBV14 to TRBJ1-4; tentative D call: TRBD1 (6 bases). CDR1 is SGHDN and CDR2 is FVKESK in the germline V gene. The CDR3 runs 17 residues. V was clipped by 5 bases and J by 3 bases, with 19 bases between them.

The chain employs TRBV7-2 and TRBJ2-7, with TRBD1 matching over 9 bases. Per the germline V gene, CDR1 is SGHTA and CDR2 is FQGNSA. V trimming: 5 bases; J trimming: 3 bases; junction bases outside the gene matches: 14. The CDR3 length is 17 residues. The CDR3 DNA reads TGTGCCAGCAGCCGTATTGACAGGGGGGGAGAATTCTACGAGCAGTACTTC. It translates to CASSRIDRGGEFYEQYF.

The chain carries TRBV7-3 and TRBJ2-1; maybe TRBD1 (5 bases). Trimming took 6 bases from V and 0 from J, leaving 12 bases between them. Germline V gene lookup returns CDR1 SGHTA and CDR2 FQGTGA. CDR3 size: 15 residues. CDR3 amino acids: CASSPGWSSYNEQFF. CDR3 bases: TGTGCCAGCAGTCCAGGGTGGAGCTCCTACAATGAGCAGTTCTTC.

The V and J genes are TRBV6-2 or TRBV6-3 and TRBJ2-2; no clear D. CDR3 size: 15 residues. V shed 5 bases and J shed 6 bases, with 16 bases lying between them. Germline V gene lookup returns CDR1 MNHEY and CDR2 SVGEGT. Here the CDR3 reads CASSPTGPGAGELFF. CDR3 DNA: TGTGCCAGCAGTCCCACGGGTCCTGGCGCCGGGGAGCTGTTTTTT.

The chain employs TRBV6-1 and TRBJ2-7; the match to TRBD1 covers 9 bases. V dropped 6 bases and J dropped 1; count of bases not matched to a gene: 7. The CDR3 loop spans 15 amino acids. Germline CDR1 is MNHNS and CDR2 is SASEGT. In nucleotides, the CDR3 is TGTGCCAGCAGAGAGAGACAGGGGGATTCCTACGAGCAGTACTTC. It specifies CASRERQGDSYEQYF.

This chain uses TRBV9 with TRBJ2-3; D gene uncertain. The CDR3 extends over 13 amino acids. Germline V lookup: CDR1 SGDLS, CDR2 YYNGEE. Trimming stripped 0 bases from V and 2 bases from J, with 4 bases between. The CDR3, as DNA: TGTGCCAGCAGCGTAGGGGACACAGATACGCAGTATTTT. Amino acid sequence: CASSVGDTDTQYF.

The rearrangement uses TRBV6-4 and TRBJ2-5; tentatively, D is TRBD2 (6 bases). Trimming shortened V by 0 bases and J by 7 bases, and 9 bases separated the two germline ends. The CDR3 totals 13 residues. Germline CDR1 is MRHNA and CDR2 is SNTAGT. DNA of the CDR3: TGTGCCAGCAGTGACTCGTGGGGAGGGACCCAGTACTTC. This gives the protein CASSDSWGGTQYF.

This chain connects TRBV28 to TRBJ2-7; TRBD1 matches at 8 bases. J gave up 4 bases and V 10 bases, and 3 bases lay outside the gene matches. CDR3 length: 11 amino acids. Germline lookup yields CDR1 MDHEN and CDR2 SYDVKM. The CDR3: CATGGRYEQYF. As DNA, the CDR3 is TGTGCCACAGGGGGCCGGTACGAGCAGTACTTC.

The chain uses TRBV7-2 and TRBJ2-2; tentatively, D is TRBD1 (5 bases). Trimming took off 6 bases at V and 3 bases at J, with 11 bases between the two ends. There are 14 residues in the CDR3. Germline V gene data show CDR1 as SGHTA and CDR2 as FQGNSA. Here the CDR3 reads CASRAGQDTGELFF. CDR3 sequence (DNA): TGTGCCAGCAGGGCAGGGCAGGACACCGGGGAGCTGTTTTTT. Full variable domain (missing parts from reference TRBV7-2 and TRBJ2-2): GAGVSQSPSNKVTEKGKDVELRCDPISGHTALYWYRQSLGQGLEFLIYFQGNSAPDKSGLPSDRFSAERTGGSVSTLTIQRTQQEDSAVYLCASRAGQDTGELFFGEGSRLTVL.

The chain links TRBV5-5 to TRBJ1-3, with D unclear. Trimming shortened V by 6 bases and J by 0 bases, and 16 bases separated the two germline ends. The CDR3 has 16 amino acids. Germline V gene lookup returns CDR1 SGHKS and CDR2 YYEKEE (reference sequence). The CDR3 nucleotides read TGTGCCAGCAAAAGCGGTACACCCATCTCTGGAAACACCATATATTTT. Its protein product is CASKSGTPISGNTIYF.

This CDR3 is CASSQEGGGDTDTQYF. DNA of the CDR3: TGCGCCAGCAGCCAAGAAGGTGGGGGAGACACGGATACGCAGTATTTT. The chain links TRBV4-3 to TRBJ2-3; D may match TRBD1 or TRBD2 (5 bases each). Germline V gene data show CDR1 as LGHNA and CDR2 as YSLEER. This CDR3 comprises 16 residues. Trimming cost V 0 bases and J 6 bases, with 16 bases left between them.

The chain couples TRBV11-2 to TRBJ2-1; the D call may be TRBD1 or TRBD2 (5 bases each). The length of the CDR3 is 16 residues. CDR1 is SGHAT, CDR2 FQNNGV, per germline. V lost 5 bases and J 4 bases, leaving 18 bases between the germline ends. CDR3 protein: CASSPVDGTAYNEQFF. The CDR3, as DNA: TGTGCCAGCAGCCCCGTCGACGGGACGGCTTACAATGAGCAGTTCTTC.